The clone carrying this T cell receptor beta chain showed up just once. This specimen belongs to a study of blood T cell repertoires in COVID-19. At the level of the study: Sites across the United States, Italy and Spain contributed samples from acute and convalescent COVID-19.

Authors' methods: Estimation of nucleated cell counts relied on the amplification of reference gene primers. Profiled with immunoSEQ multiplex PCR; TCRdb holds only in-frame clones, not every one. Clone size and the V and J calls come from that table; the DNA yielded D and trimming. The sample shows about 400,000 clones, approximately 90% of them seen only once. Participants were aged about 18 to 90 years, lived in under 25 US areas, and enrolled virtually. The germline V gene has CDR1 SEHNR and CDR2 FQNEAQ (reference sequence). The V gene end was trimmed by 1 base and the J gene end by 6 bases; junction bases not matched to a gene: 10. The CDR3 extends over 17 amino acids.

Sequences were obtained from PBMCs or T cells enriched from blood (not recorded which). The source of this sequence is a woman aged 25 to 39 with acute COVID-19. The V gene is TRBV7-9, the J gene TRBJ2-1, with 9 bases fitting TRBD2. DNA of the CDR3: TGTGCCAGCAGCTTAGGATCCGGGCGGGGGGGCGGCAATGAGCAGTTCTTC. Translation gives CASSLGSGRGGGNEQFF.